Following are 14 T cell receptor beta chains from one sample sequenced in a study of T cells in Graves' hyperthyroidism and ophthalmopathy. TCR beta CDR3 sequences were amplified from RNA transcripts. During a first-round RT-PCR of the TCR CDR3, the HTBI primer set was used. TCRdb reprocessed the multiplex PCR reads via MiXCR and lists one record per CDR3 protein. Of 600,000 to 850,000 distinct CDR3 sequences in the sample, approximately 18% are singletons; the top ten hold over 15%. The specimen sequenced was blood. The receptors derive from a woman between 45 and 65 years old with Graves' hyperthyroidism that later progressed to Graves' ophthalmopathy.

This clonotype was seen a handful of times. This chain uses TRBV4-1 with TRBJ1-1, with 7 bases identical to TRBD1. The CDR3 has 14 residues. Germline V gene data show CDR1 as MGHRA and CDR2 as YSYEKL. V shed 3 bases and J 6 bases; nucleotides not matched to a gene: 7. The CDR3 region has the DNA TGCGCCAGCAGCCAGGCGGAGGGGGCTTCTGAAGCTTTCTTT. Its protein is CASSQAEGASEAFF.

The CDR3 DNA follows: TGTGCCAGCAGTCCAGGGGCGGGGGCCGGATCGGAGCAGTACTTC. It encodes CASSPGAGAGSEQYF. The chain uses TRBV27 and TRBJ2-7, with D perhaps TRBD2 (7 bases). The CDR3 extends over 15 amino acids. Trimming took 5 bases from V and 7 from J, leaving 21 bases between them. CDR1 is MNHEY, CDR2 SMNVEV, per germline (reference sequence).

This clonotype was counted ten times or more. The chain has TRBV5-1 and TRBJ2-3, with D possibly matching TRBD2 (5 bases). V gave up 3 bases and J gave up 0 bases, with 17 bases separating them. The CDR3 is 17 residues long. Germline V gives CDR1 SGHRS, CDR2 YFSETQ. CDR3 loop: CASSSSITRTSTDTQYF. The CDR3 DNA follows: TGCGCCAGCAGCTCATCGATCACCCGGACTAGCACAGATACGCAGTATTTT.

The table lists this clonotype with many counts. This sequence joins TRBV5-1 and TRBJ1-6; TRBD1 matches 8 bases. CDR1 and CDR2 from the germline V gene are SGHRS and YFSETQ. With V trimmed by 3 bases and J by 0 bases, 5 bases remained unmatched. The CDR3 sequence is 17 residues long. CDR3 residues: CASSYDRGSSYNSPLHF. CDR3 nucleotides: TGCGCCAGCAGCTATGACAGGGGAAGCTCCTATAATTCACCCCTCCACTTT.

This clonotype was recorded at least ten times. The chain combines TRBV11-2 with TRBJ1-5; unclear D gene. The V end lost 4 bases, the J end lost 7 bases, and 20 bases lay between the germline ends. Germline-derived CDR1 and CDR2 are SGHAT and FQNNGV. There are 16 residues in the CDR3. The CDR3: CASSYLPGVGNQPQHF. Here the CDR3 DNA reads TGTGCCAGCAGCTACCTCCCGGGTGTGGGGAACCAGCCCCAGCATTTT.

The gene calls are TRBV24-1 and TRBJ1-5; no reliable D call. Germline V lookup: CDR1 KGHDR, CDR2 SFDVKD. This CDR3 comprises 15 residues. Trimming took off 6 bases at V and 3 bases at J, with 14 bases between the two ends. The CDR3 loop is CATSSGEYDNQPQHF. For the CDR3, the DNA is TGTGCCACCAGTTCCGGGGAGTATGACAATCAGCCCCAGCATTTT.

The gene calls are TRBV5-1 and TRBJ2-2; 11 bases are shared with TRBD2. This CDR3 comprises 18 residues. With V trimmed by 0 bases and J by 2 bases, 6 bases remained unmatched. CDR1 SGHRS and CDR2 YFSETQ come from the germline V gene. The CDR3 loop is CASSLDVAGGPNTGELFF. Here the CDR3 DNA reads TGCGCCAGCAGCTTGGATGTAGCGGGGGGGCCAAACACCGGGGAGCTGTTTTTT.

This clonotype has only a few counts. The chain carries TRBV2 and TRBJ2-5; 12 nucleotides line up with TRBD1. CDR3 length equals 14 residues. Germline V gene lookup returns CDR1 SNHLY and CDR2 FYNNEI. Trimming at V came to 6 bases and at J to 9 bases, leaving 8 bases not matched to a gene. CDR3 sequence: CASRPGQGAGAQYF. The CDR3 coding sequence is TGTGCCAGCAGACCGGGACAGGGGGCAGGGGCCCAGTACTTC.

This clonotype was seen ten or more times. This sequence joins TRBV27 and TRBJ1-1; the match to TRBD1 covers 9 bases. V gave up 2 bases and J gave up 5 bases; unmatched junction bases: 3. Germline CDR1 is MNHEY and CDR2 is SMNVEV (reference sequence). The CDR3 totals 14 residues. The CDR3 DNA follows: TGTGCCAGCAGTTTAGGGACAGGGAAAACTGAAGCTTTCTTT. Translating it yields CASSLGTGKTEAFF.

This clonotype was seen more than once but under ten times. The rearrangement links TRBV27 to TRBJ2-5; 13 bases fit TRBD2. Germline V gene lookup returns CDR1 MNHEY and CDR2 SMNVEV (reference sequence). The CDR3 has 19 amino acids. Germline trimming cut 4 bases from V and 2 bases from J; bases unmatched to any gene: 13. The CDR3 protein is CASSSPSGTSGVRQETQYF. The CDR3 DNA is TGTGCCAGCAGTTCCCCCTCCGGGACTAGCGGGGTCAGACAAGAGACCCAGTACTTC.

This chain joins TRBV5-4 and TRBJ2-7, with TRBD1 matching over 7 bases. Germline V gene lookup returns CDR1 SGHNT and CDR2 YYREEE (reference sequence). V was pared by 4 bases and J by 5 bases, with 6 bases of the junction left unmatched. The CDR3 loop spans 13 amino acids. Written as DNA, the CDR3 is TGTGCCAGCAGCCGACAGGGAAAAGACGAGCAGTACTTC. It yields the protein CASSRQGKDEQYF.

This sequence joins TRBV10-3 and TRBJ2-2; 7 bases match TRBD1. The CDR3 loop spans 14 amino acids. Per the germline V gene, CDR1 is ENHRY and CDR2 is SYGVKD. Losses at the gene ends were 8 bases for V and 1 base for J; bases not matched to a gene: 4. The CDR3 DNA reads TGTGCCATCGGCCGGGACAGGAACACCGGGGAGCTGTTTTTT. Residues: CAIGRDRNTGELFF.

This clonotype appeared a single time. Being one base from a much bigger clone, this may be a read error. The chain uses TRBV20-1 and TRBJ1-1, with 8 nucleotides matching TRBD1. Germline loops: CDR1 DFQATT, CDR2 SNEGSKA (reference sequence). Losses at the gene ends were 5 bases for V and 9 bases for J; bases not matched to a gene: 11. The CDR3 sequence is 13 residues long. In nucleotides, the CDR3 is TGCAGTGCTGGGGGACAGGTAGATCCTAAAGCTTTCTTT. Amino acids: CSAGGQVDPKAFF.

In this sample, this clonotype turned up many times. The chain couples TRBV3-1 to TRBJ2-5; 7 bases align to TRBD1. Unmatched junction bases numbered 5, after V lost 4 bases and J lost 3 bases. Germline CDR1 reads LGHDT; CDR2 reads YNNKEL (reference sequence). The CDR3 runs 14 residues. CDR3 sequence: CASSPTGTKETQYF. The CDR3 coding sequence is TGTGCCAGCAGCCCGACAGGGACGAAAGAGACCCAGTACTTC.